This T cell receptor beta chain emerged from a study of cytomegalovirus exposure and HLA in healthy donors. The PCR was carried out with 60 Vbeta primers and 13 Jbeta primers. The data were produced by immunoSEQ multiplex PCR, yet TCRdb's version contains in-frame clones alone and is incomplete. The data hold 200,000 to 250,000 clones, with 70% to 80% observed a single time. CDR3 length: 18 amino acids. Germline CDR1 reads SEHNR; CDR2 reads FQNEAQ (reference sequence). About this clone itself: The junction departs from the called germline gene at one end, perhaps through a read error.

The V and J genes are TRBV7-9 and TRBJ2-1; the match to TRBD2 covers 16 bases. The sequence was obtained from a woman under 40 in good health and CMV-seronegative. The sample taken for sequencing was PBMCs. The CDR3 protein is CSSSPGLAGGNSYNEQFF. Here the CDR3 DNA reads TGTTCCAGCAGCCCGGGACTAGCGGGAGGGAACTCCTACAATGAGCAGTTCTTC.